This T cell receptor (beta chain) was captured by sequencing in a study of control samples from healthy donors and cancer patients. Per the germline V gene, CDR1 is MGHRA and CDR2 is YSYEKL. CDR3 length: 19 residues. J was trimmed by 4 bases and V by 4 bases; bases with no gene match: 14. Only in-frame clones appear in the TCRdb table, and some are missing; sequencing was by immunoSEQ multiplex PCR. The data contain about 130,000 clones, around 94% of them seen just once; the ten biggest clones take up 12% to 15%. The chain carries TRBV4-1 and TRBJ2-1; TRBD2 agrees at 12 bases. The clonotype comes from a man in his fifties or sixties with colorectal cancer. The sample consisted of PBMCs. DNA for the CDR3: TGCGCCAGCAGCCCCTCCCCCCCTAGCGGGGGGGCCTTATACAATGAGCAGTTCTTC. Translated: CASSPSPPSGGALYNEQFF.